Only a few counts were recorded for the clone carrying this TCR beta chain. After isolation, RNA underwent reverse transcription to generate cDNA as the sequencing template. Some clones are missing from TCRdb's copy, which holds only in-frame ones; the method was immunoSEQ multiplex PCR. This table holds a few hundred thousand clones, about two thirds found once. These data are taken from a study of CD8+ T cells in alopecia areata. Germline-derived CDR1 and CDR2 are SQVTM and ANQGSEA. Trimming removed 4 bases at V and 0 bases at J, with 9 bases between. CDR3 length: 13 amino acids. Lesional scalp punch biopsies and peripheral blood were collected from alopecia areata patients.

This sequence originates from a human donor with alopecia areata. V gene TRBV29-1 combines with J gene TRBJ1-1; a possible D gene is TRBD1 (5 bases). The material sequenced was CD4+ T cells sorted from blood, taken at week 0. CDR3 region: CSVGKGLNTEAFF. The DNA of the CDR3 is TGCAGCGTTGGTAAGGGGCTGAACACTGAAGCTTTCTTT.